This passage covers 13 T cell receptor beta chains from one sample sequenced in a study of beta chain features in type 1 diabetes. Points from the study as a whole: Among all four CD4+ subsets, Type 1 diabetes patients had TCRB CDR3s that were moderately but significantly shorter.

Their target antigens are unknown. As every portion of the isolated RNA was reverse transcribed, the sequencing read expressed TCRB transcripts. Assay used: immunoSEQ multiplex PCR; TCRdb lists only in-frame clones, some missing. The sample records hundreds of thousands of clones, over 11% being singletons. The source material was naive CD4+ T cells from blood. The receptors originated from a man aged 18 to 35 with type 1 diabetes.

The J gene is TRBJ1-1, the V gene TRBV6-1; the match to TRBD1 covers 9 bases. The CDR3 has 13 residues. Germline lookup yields CDR1 MNHNS and CDR2 SASEGT. After removal of 5 bases from V and 11 bases from J, the junction contained 9 bases not matched to a gene. DNA of the CDR3: TGTGCCAGCAGTACCGGGACAGGGAGTAAGGCTTTCTTT. This gives the protein CASSTGTGSKAFF.

The J gene is TRBJ2-5, the V gene TRBV10-3; D ambiguous. This CDR3 is 17 amino acids long. Germline values: CDR1 ENHRY, CDR2 SYGVKD. Trimming left V 2 bases short and J 5 bases short, with 21 bases between. In DNA, the CDR3 is TGTGCCATCAGTGAGCCCCCCGGCAGGCCCCCCGGGGAGACCCAGTACTTC. This sequence encodes CAISEPPGRPPGETQYF.

This clone was observed a few times. The chain has TRBV7-9 and TRBJ1-1; D is perhaps TRBD1 (5 bases). V shed 1 base and J shed 6 bases, with 12 bases lying between them. Per the germline V gene, CDR1 is SEHNR and CDR2 is FQNEAQ (reference sequence). The CDR3 length is 14 residues. For the CDR3, the DNA is TGTGCCAGCAGCTTAGAGGGGCCTTGGGCTGAAGCTTTCTTT. Its protein is CASSLEGPWAEAFF.

The sample holds a few counts of this clone. V usage is TRBV18 and J usage is TRBJ2-2; no reliable D call. Germline V lookup: CDR1 KGHSH, CDR2 LQKENI. The CDR3 extends over 15 amino acids. V lost 3 bases and J lost 4, with 12 bases in between. The CDR3 reads CASSPLQVRTGELFF. For the CDR3, the DNA is TGTGCCAGCTCACCTCTGCAGGTCCGCACCGGGGAGCTGTTTTTT.

The chain recombines TRBV30 with TRBJ2-5; 8 bases line up with TRBD1. The germline V gene encodes CDR1 GTSNPN and CDR2 SVGIG (reference sequence). The length of the CDR3 is 14 residues. The ends lost 4 bases at V and 5 bases at J; junction bases unmatched: 9. The CDR3 DNA sequence: TGTGCCTGGAAGAGACAGGGGATTTTGGAGACCCAGTACTTC. This gives the protein CAWKRQGILETQYF.

The chain employs TRBV2 and TRBJ1-5; maybe TRBD1 (5 bases). This CDR3 region has 16 residues. With 5 bases removed from V and 0 bases from J, the gap between germline ends came to 14 bases. CDR1 and CDR2 from the germline V gene are SNHLY and FYNNEI. In DNA form, the CDR3 reads TGTGCCAGCAGTCGACAGAGACTGGATAGCAATCAGCCCCAGCATTTT. Translating gives CASSRQRLDSNQPQHF.

The chain couples TRBV5-1 to TRBJ2-5; 8 bases agree with TRBD2. This CDR3 is built from 14 residues. V shed 0 bases, J shed 5 bases, and the junction held 3 bases outside the gene matches. The germline CDR1 and CDR2 sequences are SGHRS and YFSETQ. The CDR3, as DNA: TGCGCCAGCAGCTTGGTTACGGGAGGGGAGACCCAGTACTTC. Its translation: CASSLVTGGETQYF.

V and J are TRBV25-1 and TRBJ2-7; D is perhaps TRBD2 (6 bases). The CDR3 spans 14 residues. The V end was cut by 4 bases, the J end by 2 bases, with 12 bases between. Germline V gene data show CDR1 as MGHDK and CDR2 as SYGVNS. The CDR3 loop reads CASSGTGDPYEQYF. CDR3 coding DNA: TGTGCCAGCAGTGGAACGGGAGACCCCTACGAGCAGTACTTC.

This clone was observed a handful of times. CDR3 in DNA: TGTGCCTGGAGTACCGGGACTAGCGGGAGGTCAAATGAGCAGTTCTTC. Translating gives CAWSTGTSGRSNEQFF. The gene calls are TRBV30 and TRBJ2-1; 15 positions match TRBD2. J was trimmed by 7 bases and V by 2 bases; bases with no gene match: 6. The germline V gene encodes CDR1 GTSNPN and CDR2 SVGIG (reference sequence). The CDR3 totals 16 residues.

The rearrangement links TRBV30 to TRBJ2-5, with D tentatively TRBD2 (6 bases). Germline V gene data show CDR1 as GTSNPN and CDR2 as SVGIG (reference sequence). The CDR3 is 14 amino acids. Trimming took 4 bases from V and 7 from J, leaving 19 bases between them. This chain's CDR3 is CAWTPTTSTGTQYF. As DNA, the CDR3 is TGTGCCTGGACTCCGACGACTAGTACGGGGACCCAGTACTTC.

The chain couples TRBV6-6 to TRBJ1-1, with no clear D. Germline V gene lookup returns CDR1 MNHNY and CDR2 SVGAGI (reference sequence). The CDR3 runs to 14 residues. V gave up 4 bases and J gave up 6 bases, with 15 bases separating them. In nucleotides, the CDR3 is TGTGCCAGCAGTTCCGGACCGACCACTTCTGAAGCTTTCTTT. Translated, it gives CASSSGPTTSEAFF.

In its sample, this clone was seen a few times. The chain recombines TRBV2 with TRBJ2-7; perhaps TRBD1 as D (5 bases). The CDR3 contains 15 residues. V gave up 6 bases and J gave up 3 bases, with 18 bases separating them. Germline V gene sequence: CDR1 SNHLY, CDR2 FYNNEI. CDR3: CASRATEVALYEQYF. The CDR3 DNA reads TGTGCCAGCAGGGCGACAGAGGTAGCCCTCTACGAGCAGTACTTC.

This clone was counted between two and nine times. This rearrangement joins TRBV5-1 to TRBJ2-5; TRBD1 matches 8 bases. Per the germline V gene, CDR1 is SGHRS and CDR2 is YFSETQ. The CDR3 is 13 amino acids. After removal of 3 bases from V and 5 bases from J, the junction contained 3 bases not matched to a gene. As DNA, the CDR3 is TGCGCCAGCAGCTCCCGACAGGGGGAGACCCAGTACTTC. It yields the protein CASSSRQGETQYF. The complete variable domain, with remaining parts taken from reference TRBV5-1 and TRBJ2-5, reads KAGVTQTPRYLIKTRGQQVTLSCSPISGHRSVSWYQQTPGQGLQFLFEYFSETQRNKGNFPGRFSGRQFSNSRSEMNVSTLELGDSALYLCASSSRQGETQYFGPGTRLLVL.